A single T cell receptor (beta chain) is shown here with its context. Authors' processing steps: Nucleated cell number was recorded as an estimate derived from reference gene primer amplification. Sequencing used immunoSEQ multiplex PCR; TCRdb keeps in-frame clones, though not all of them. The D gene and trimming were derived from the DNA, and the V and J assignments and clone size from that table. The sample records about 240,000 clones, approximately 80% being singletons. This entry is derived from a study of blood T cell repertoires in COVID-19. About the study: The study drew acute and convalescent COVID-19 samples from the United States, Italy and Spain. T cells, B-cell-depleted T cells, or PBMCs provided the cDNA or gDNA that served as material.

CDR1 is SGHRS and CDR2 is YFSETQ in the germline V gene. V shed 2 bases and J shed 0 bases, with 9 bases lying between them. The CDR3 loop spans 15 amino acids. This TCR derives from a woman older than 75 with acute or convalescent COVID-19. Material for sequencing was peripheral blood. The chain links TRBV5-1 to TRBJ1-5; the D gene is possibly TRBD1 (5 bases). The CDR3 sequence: CASSLGDSSNQPQHF. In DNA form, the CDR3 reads TGCGCCAGCAGCTTAGGGGATTCTAGCAATCAGCCCCAGCATTTT.